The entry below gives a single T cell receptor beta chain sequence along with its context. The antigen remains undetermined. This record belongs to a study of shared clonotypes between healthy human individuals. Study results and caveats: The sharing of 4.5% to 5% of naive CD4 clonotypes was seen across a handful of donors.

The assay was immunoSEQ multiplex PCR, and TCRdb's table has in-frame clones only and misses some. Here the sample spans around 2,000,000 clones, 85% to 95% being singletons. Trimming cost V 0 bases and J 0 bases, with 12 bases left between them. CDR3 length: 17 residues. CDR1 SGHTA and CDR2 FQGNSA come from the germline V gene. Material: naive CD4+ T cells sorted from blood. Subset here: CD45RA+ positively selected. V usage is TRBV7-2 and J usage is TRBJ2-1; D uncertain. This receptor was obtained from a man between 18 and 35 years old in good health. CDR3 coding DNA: TGTGCCAGCAGCTTAGCTGGGATTGGAGCCTCCTACAATGAGCAGTTCTTC. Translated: CASSLAGIGASYNEQFF. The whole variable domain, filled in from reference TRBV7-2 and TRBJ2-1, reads GAGVSQSPSNKVTEKGKDVELRCDPISGHTALYWYRQSLGQGLEFLIYFQGNSAPDKSGLPSDRFSAERTGGSVSTLTIQRTQQEDSAVYLCASSLAGIGASYNEQFFGPGTRLTVL.